Presented here are 28 T cell receptor beta chains from one specimen sequenced in a study of T cell changes during pregnancy in multiple sclerosis. The method was immunoSEQ multiplex PCR; TCRdb's version includes in-frame clones alone and lacks a portion of them. The repertoire holds under 95,000 clones, with 91% as singletons. The sample in question was peripheral blood, obtained after pregnancy. The origin of the receptors is a female donor in good health, enrolled as a control in a pregnancy study.

The chain combines TRBV7-2 with TRBJ2-7; TRBD1 aligns across 8 bases. The CDR3 contains 14 residues. Looked up from germline, CDR1 is SGHTA and CDR2 is FQGNSA. The V segment lost 2 bases and the J segment 4 bases; nucleotides outside the gene matches: 4. The CDR3 bases are TGTGCCAGCAGCTTATCCCGGACAGGGTACGAGCAGTACTTC. Encoded protein: CASSLSRTGYEQYF.

The chain recombines TRBV28 with TRBJ1-3; D gene uncertain. V was clipped by 4 bases and J by 3 bases, with 7 bases between them. The CDR3 consists of 13 residues. Per germline, CDR1 MDHEN and CDR2 SYDVKM. The DNA for the CDR3 is TGTGCCAGCAGTTCCGGGGTTGGAAACACCATATATTTT. Translated: CASSSGVGNTIYF.

The rearrangement uses TRBV27 and TRBJ1-1; TRBD1 aligns across 7 bases. J was trimmed by 9 bases and V by 5 bases; bases with no gene match: 6. CDR3 length: 12 amino acids. CDR1 and CDR2 from the germline V gene are MNHEY and SMNVEV (reference sequence). CDR3 coding DNA: TGTGCCAGCAGTCAGGGGGTTCAACAAGCTTTCTTT. Residues: CASSQGVQQAFF.

The rearrangement uses TRBV4-3 and TRBJ1-2; tentatively, D is TRBD1 (5 bases). The CDR3 is 14 residues long. V lost 0 bases, J lost 3 bases, and 8 bases lay in between. Germline V CDR1 and CDR2: LGHNA, YSLEER. The CDR3 loop reads CASSQDGGDYGYTF. CDR3 DNA: TGCGCCAGCAGCCAAGATGGGGGGGACTATGGCTACACCTTC.

This clone was picked up a small number of times. CDR3 in amino acids: CASSKEGGKGQTEAFF. In nucleotides, the CDR3 is TGTGCCAGCAGCAAAGAAGGGGGCAAGGGTCAGACTGAAGCTTTCTTT. The chain combines TRBV21-1 with TRBJ1-1; the table calls TRBD1, which could not be checked here. TRBV21-1 is an annotated pseudogene. The CDR3 runs 16 residues.

This sequence joins TRBV7-2 and TRBJ1-5; D unresolved. Germline assignment: CDR1 SGHTA and CDR2 FQGNSA. There are 13 residues in the CDR3. V lost 3 bases and J 4 bases, leaving 7 bases between the germline ends. The CDR3 here is CASSFRINQPQHF. The CDR3 DNA reads as TGTGCCAGCAGCTTCAGGATTAATCAGCCCCAGCATTTT.

The chain couples TRBV27 to TRBJ1-1; D uncertain. The CDR3 runs 15 residues. Germline V CDR1 and CDR2: MNHEY, SMNVEV (reference sequence). V was clipped by 2 bases and J by 3 bases, with 13 bases between them. The CDR3 nucleotides read TGTGCCAGCAGTTTAAGAAGTTCCACTCACACTGAAGCTTTCTTT. Translating it yields CASSLRSSTHTEAFF.

This clone has only one observation. The V and J genes are TRBV7-2 and TRBJ2-5, with a possible D match to TRBD1 (5 bases). Germline-derived CDR1 and CDR2 are SGHTA and FQGNSA. The CDR3 covers 16 residues. Trimming pared 6 bases from V and 2 bases from J, leaving 19 bases between. Written as DNA, the CDR3 is TGTGCCAGCAGTTCACCCGGCCTCAGGGTTCAAGAGACCCAGTACTTC. Translating gives CASSSPGLRVQETQYF.

The J gene is TRBJ2-7, the V gene TRBV5-6, with D uncertain. In germline, CDR1 is SGHDT, CDR2 YYEEEE. The CDR3 is 14 amino acids. Between the trimmed V and J ends, which lost 0 bases and 2 bases, there was a span of 9 bases. CDR3 bases: TGTGCCAGCAGCTTGGCGGGTCGCCCCTACGAGCAGTACTTC. Protein product: CASSLAGRPYEQYF.

V and J are TRBV29-1 and TRBJ1-2; 8 bases are shared with TRBD1. V shed 7 bases and J 8 bases; nucleotides not matched to a gene: 6. Per germline, CDR1 SQVTM and CDR2 ANQGSEA. The CDR3 covers 11 residues. CDR3 nucleotide sequence: TGCAGCGCTATGACAGGGGAGGGCTACACCTTC. This sequence encodes CSAMTGEGYTF.

This clone was seen once. The chain recombines TRBV7-9 with TRBJ2-7, with 7 bases matching TRBD1. The CDR3 covers 16 residues. The germline gives CDR1 SEHNR, CDR2 FQNEAQ (reference sequence). V lost 5 bases to trimming and J lost 5 bases; unmatched junction nucleotides: 15. Here the CDR3 DNA reads TGTGCCAGCAGCAACCGGAAACAGGGGCCCTGGGACGAGCAGTACTTC. This gives the protein CASSNRKQGPWDEQYF.

V is TRBV12-5 and J is TRBJ1-2; TRBD1 matches at 9 bases. There are 16 residues in the CDR3. V trimming: 2 bases; J trimming: 7 bases; junction bases outside the gene matches: 11. The germline gives CDR1 LGHNT, CDR2 FRNRAP. CDR3 in amino acids: CASGLPPPATGGGYTF. CDR3 DNA sequence: TGTGCTAGTGGTTTGCCTCCCCCTGCGACAGGGGGTGGCTACACCTTC.

The V and J genes are TRBV18 and TRBJ2-3, with 7 bases lining up with TRBD1. The CDR3 runs 14 residues. Germline V gene sequence: CDR1 KGHSH, CDR2 LQKENI. V lost 0 bases, J lost 5 bases, and 2 bases stayed unmatched. As DNA, the CDR3 is TGTGCCAGCTCACCACCGACAGGGATAGATACGCAGTATTTT. Translated, it gives CASSPPTGIDTQYF. Filled out from reference TRBV18 and TRBJ2-3, the complete variable domain reads NAGVMQNPRHLVRRRGQEARLRCSPMKGHSHVYWYRQLPEEGLKFMVYLQKENIIDESGMPKERFSAEFPKEGPSILRIQQVVRGDSAAYFCASSPPTGIDTQYFGPGTRLTVL.

Comments on this clone: The junction differs from germline at one of its ends, possibly a read error. The chain uses TRBV7-7 and TRBJ2-1, with 9 positions matching TRBD1. Germline loops: CDR1 SSHAT, CDR2 FNYEAQ (reference sequence). The CDR3 loop spans 15 amino acids. CDR3 DNA: TGTGCTAGCAGCTTAGGACAGGGGAATTACAATGAGCAGTTCTTC. Protein product: CASSLGQGNYNEQFF. The full variable domain, its missing parts supplied by reference TRBV7-7 and TRBJ2-1, is GAGVSQSPRYKVTKRGQDVTLRCDPISSHATLYWYQQALGQGPEFLTYFNYEAQPDKSGLPSDRFSAERPEGSISTLTIQRTEQRDSAMYRCASSLGQGNYNEQFFGPGTRLTVL.

This sequence joins TRBV14 and TRBJ1-2; D gene ambiguous. This CDR3 is built from 15 residues. CDR1 and CDR2 from the germline V gene are SGHDN and FVKESK. V lost 1 base, J lost 4 bases, and 13 bases lay in between. The CDR3: CASSQGGVLGYGYTF. In DNA form, the CDR3 reads TGTGCCAGCAGCCAAGGAGGTGTCTTGGGCTATGGCTACACCTTC.

The V and J genes are TRBV4-1 and TRBJ1-6; D is unresolved. The germline V gene has CDR1 MGHRA and CDR2 YSYEKL. V was shortened by 1 base and J by 11 bases, with 15 bases between the two germline ends. The CDR3 has 15 amino acids. In DNA form, the CDR3 reads TGCGCCAGCAGCCAAGTAGGGAGGGCTGAGACACCCCTCCACTTT. Its protein is CASSQVGRAETPLHF.

This chain links TRBV5-4 with TRBJ2-7; the match to TRBD1 covers 8 bases. CDR1 is SGHNT, CDR2 YYREEE, per germline (reference sequence). V shed 4 bases, J shed 7 bases, and the junction held 13 bases outside the gene matches. The CDR3 extends over 15 amino acids. CDR3 nucleotide sequence: TGTGCCAGCAGCAAGGACTACTCTACAGGGGGGGAGCAGTACTTC. Translated, it gives CASSKDYSTGGEQYF.

The chain couples TRBV5-5 to TRBJ2-2; perhaps TRBD2 as D (7 bases). The CDR3 length is 16 residues. CDR1 and CDR2 from the germline V gene are SGHKS and YYEKEE (reference sequence). Trimming pared 0 bases from V and 4 bases from J, leaving 13 bases between. Here the CDR3 reads CASSLGRGGGTGELFF. CDR3 nucleotides: TGTGCCAGCAGCTTGGGGAGGGGGGGTGGCACCGGGGAGCTGTTTTTT. The full variable domain, completed using reference TRBV5-5 and TRBJ2-2, is DAGVTQSPTHLIKTRGQQVTLRCSPISGHKSVSWYQQVLGQGPQFIFQYYEKEERGRGNFPDRFSARQFPNYSSELNVNALLLGDSALYLCASSLGRGGGTGELFFGEGSRLTVL.

V usage is TRBV5-1 and J usage is TRBJ2-5; 7 bases match TRBD1. Germline CDR1 SGHRS, CDR2 YFSETQ. The CDR3 is made up of 17 amino acids. V shed 4 bases and J 0 bases; nucleotides not matched to a gene: 12. The CDR3 region is CASSPGTAPSDQETQYF. The CDR3 DNA follows: TGCGCCAGCAGCCCAGGGACAGCCCCGTCCGACCAAGAGACCCAGTACTTC.

The rearrangement joins TRBV19 to TRBJ2-1, with 11 bases aligning to TRBD2. V was pared by 4 bases and J by 4 bases, with 3 bases of the junction left unmatched. Germline V gene lookup returns CDR1 LNHDA and CDR2 SQIVND (reference sequence). The CDR3 has 15 amino acids. CDR3 bases: TGTGCCAGTAGTACTATAGCGGGGGGGTACAATGAGCAGTTCTTC. This encodes CASSTIAGGYNEQFF.

This sequence joins TRBV7-9 and TRBJ1-2; perhaps TRBD1 as D (5 bases). V was shortened by 6 bases and J by 4 bases, with 12 bases between the two germline ends. Germline V CDR1 and CDR2: SEHNR, FQNEAQ (reference sequence). The CDR3 sequence is 13 residues long. The CDR3 sequence: CASSFAGIYGYTF. CDR3 DNA sequence: TGTGCCAGCAGTTTTGCAGGGATCTATGGCTACACCTTC.

The rearrangement joins TRBV7-6 to TRBJ1-5; the D gene is possibly TRBD1 (5 bases). Germline-derived CDR1 and CDR2 are SGHVS and FNYEAQ. This CDR3 has 15 amino acids. Trimming stripped 6 bases from V and 1 base from J, with 13 bases between. The CDR3 nucleotides are TGTGCCAGCAGTCGGTGGGGGGGAAGCAATCAGCCCCAGCATTTT. It codes for CASSRWGGSNQPQHF.

The chain couples TRBV30 to TRBJ1-5; D unresolved. The V end was cut by 5 bases, the J end by 6 bases, with 17 bases between. The CDR3 runs 14 residues. Germline V lookup: CDR1 GTSNPN, CDR2 SVGIG (reference sequence). The CDR3 nucleotides are TGTGCCTGGCACTCTCAGCGGGTCTCTCAGCCCCAGCATTTT. This sequence encodes CAWHSQRVSQPQHF.

This clone was picked up a small number of times. The rearrangement joins TRBV5-4 to TRBJ2-7; TRBD2 agrees at 8 bases. The CDR3 extends over 13 amino acids. CDR1 and CDR2 (germline): SGHNT, YYREEE (reference sequence). CDR3 sequence: CAQGTSPSYEQYF. CDR3 DNA sequence: TGTGCGCAGGGGACTAGTCCTTCCTACGAGCAGTACTTC.

This clone was found once. The gene calls are TRBV5-8 and TRBJ2-5; 9 bases agree with TRBD1. With 9 bases clipped from V and 5 bases from J, the junction kept 11 bases outside the gene matches. The germline CDR1 and CDR2 sequences are SGHTS and YDEGEE. This CDR3 contains 14 residues. CDR3 sequence reads: CATRDRVRGETQYF. DNA for the CDR3: TGTGCCACCCGGGACAGGGTCAGGGGCGAGACCCAGTACTTC.

J is TRBJ1-2 and V is TRBV4-1; possibly TRBD1 for D (6 bases). The germline CDR1 and CDR2 sequences are MGHRA and YSYEKL. Between the trimmed V and J ends, which lost 4 bases and 0 bases, there was a span of 15 bases. The CDR3 length is 16 residues. In DNA, the CDR3 is TGCGCCAGCAGCCTCGCGGGGGGACAAGCTAACTATGGCTACACCTTC. Translation gives CASSLAGGQANYGYTF.

Note on this clone: Mismatch with germline at one junction end may stem from a read error. Other DNA sequences in this specimen translate into the identical CDR3. This chain links TRBV28 with TRBJ2-3; TRBD2 agrees at 7 bases. Germline-derived CDR1 and CDR2 are MDHEN and SYDVKM. The CDR3 loop spans 16 amino acids. Here the CDR3 DNA reads TGCGCCAGCAGCCCGATTTCCAGCGGGGCTTCAGATACGCAGTATTTT. Translation: CASSPISSGASDTQYF.

The chain couples TRBV7-2 to TRBJ1-2, with D unresolved. Germline V gives CDR1 SGHTA, CDR2 FQGNSA. This CDR3 has 15 amino acids. V was shortened by 5 bases and J by 5 bases, with 18 bases between the two germline ends. DNA of the CDR3: TGTGCCAGCAGCCGATTTGGAGGTCAGATGTATGGCTACACCTTC. Translated: CASSRFGGQMYGYTF. The entire variable domain, with the rest obtained from reference TRBV7-2 and TRBJ1-2, is as follows: GAGVSQSPSNKVTEKGKDVELRCDPISGHTALYWYRQSLGQGLEFLIYFQGNSAPDKSGLPSDRFSAERTGGSVSTLTIQRTQQEDSAVYLCASSRFGGQMYGYTFGSGTRLTVV.